Listed below are T cell receptor beta chains from one sample, sequenced in a study of T cell responses to AZD1222 COVID-19 vaccine. Libraries were prepared by immunoSEQ multiplex PCR; TCRdb keeps only in-frame clonotypes and omits some of them. The sample carries tens of thousands of clones, approximately 89% recorded once. The source material was peripheral blood, sampled on day 0 of AZD1222 vaccination. Source of these receptors: an adult in good health. CDR3s include the opening cysteine and the closing phenylalanine or tryptophan. D genes are given only for firm matches. Clone size is not always given. Where it is, it says once, few, many or a class for expanded clones.

>NA|TRBJ2-1|14|NA|TRBV5-1
CASSLESLYNEQFF
TGCGCCAGCAGCTTGGAGTCATTGTATAATGAGCAGTTCTTC
>NA|TRBJ1-1|18|NA|TRBV30
CAWSVRRQGQKRDTEAFF
TGTGCCTGGAGTGTACGTAGGCAGGGGCAAAAGAGGGACACTGAAGCTTTCTTT
>once|TRBJ1-5|17|NA|TRBV19
CASSVQQGYFSNQPQHF
TGTGCCAGTAGTGTCCAACAGGGCTACTTTAGCAATCAGCCCCAGCATTTT
>NA|TRBJ1-1|12|NA|TRBV21-1
CASSPGQGEAFF
TGTGCCAGCAGCCCGGGACAGGGCGAAGCTTTCTTT
>NA|TRBJ2-6|17|NA|TRBV4-3
CASSQEVIASGANVLTF
TGCGCCAGCAGCCAAGAAGTAATAGCATCCGGGGCCAACGTCCTGACTTTC
>NA|TRBJ2-1|16|TRBD2|TRBV5-1
CASSLAPSGAYNEQFF
TGCGCCAGCAGCTTGGCCCCTAGCGGGGCGTACAATGAGCAGTTCTTC
>NA|TRBJ2-5|16|TRBD2|TRBV6-5
CASSSTVAGGKETQYF
TGTGCCAGCAGTTCCACTGTAGCGGGGGGGAAAGAGACCCAGTACTTC
>once|TRBJ1-3|16|TRBD1|TRBV3-1/TRBV3-2
CASSPWDSNSGNTIYF
TGTGCCAGCAGCCCATGGGACAGCAACTCTGGAAACACCATATATTTT
>NA|TRBJ2-3|15|NA|TRBV10-1
CASSESAGLTDTQYF
TGCGCCAGCAGTGAGTCGGCGGGACTCACAGATACGCAGTATTTT
>NA|TRBJ1-4|15|NA|TRBV27
CASSLTRDTNEKLFF
TGTGCCAGCAGTCTAACCAGGGACACGAATGAAAAACTGTTTTTT
>NA|TRBJ1-2|15|NA|TRBV11-2
CASSLRGRGLYGYTF
TGTGCCAGCAGCCTCCGCGGGAGGGGACTGTATGGCTACACCTTC
>NA|TRBJ2-5|14|NA|TRBV18
CASSPNRVEETQYF
TGTGCCAGCTCACCAAACAGGGTCGAAGAGACCCAGTACTTC
>NA|TRBJ2-1|15|NA|TRBV2
CASGADGRGYNEQFF
TGTGCCAGCGGGGCAGACGGACGAGGGTACAATGAGCAGTTCTTC
>NA|TRBJ2-7|13|NA|TRBV2
CASGQPPAYEQYF
TGTGCCAGCGGACAGCCGCCTGCCTACGAGCAGTACTTC
>once|TRBJ2-7|14|NA|TRBV5-1
CASSSRSSSYEQYF
TGCGCCAGCAGCTCTCGGTCCAGCTCCTACGAGCAGTACTTC
>NA|TRBJ2-1|13|NA|TRBV5-4
CASSFNSLNEQFF
TGTGCCAGCAGCTTTAATTCGCTTAATGAGCAGTTCTTC
>NA|TRBJ2-1|14|TRBD1|TRBV7-2
CASSSQGALNEQFF
TGTGCCAGCAGCTCGCAGGGGGCACTCAATGAGCAGTTCTTC
>few|TRBJ1-5|13|NA|TRBV18
CASSQEFNQPQHF
TGTGCCAGCTCCCAGGAGTTCAATCAGCCCCAGCATTTT
>NA|TRBJ2-7|13|TRBD1|TRBV7-2
CASRPDRGYEQYF
TGTGCCAGCAGACCAGACAGGGGTTACGAGCAGTACTTC
>NA|TRBJ1-5|15|TRBD1|TRBV6-5
CASRVTGHSNQPQHF
TGTGCCAGCAGAGTGACAGGGCATAGCAATCAGCCCCAGCATTTT
>NA|TRBJ2-3|17|TRBD2|TRBV3-1/TRBV3-2
CASSPGTSGRNTDTQYF
TGTGCCAGCAGCCCCGGGACTAGCGGGAGGAACACAGATACGCAGTATTTT
>NA|TRBJ1-4|15|TRBD1|TRBV18
CASSSSGTGVGKLFF
TGTGCCAGCTCGTCGTCCGGGACAGGGGTCGGAAAACTGTTTTTT
>NA|TRBJ1-2|14|NA|TRBV3-1/TRBV3-2
CASSQKSQSYGYTF
TGTGCCAGCAGCCAAAAATCACAGTCCTATGGCTACACCTTC
>NA|TRBJ2-7|13|NA|TRBV9
CASSVLTGSEQYF
TGTGCCAGCAGCGTCCTAACAGGGTCCGAGCAGTACTTC
>NA|TRBJ2-1|15|TRBD2|TRBV7-2
CASSPGLESYNEQFF
TGTGCCAGCAGCCCGGGACTAGAGTCCTACAATGAGCAGTTCTTC
>NA|TRBJ1-2|13|TRBD1|TRBV12-3/TRBV12-4
CASSDRDNYGYTF
TGTGCCAGCAGCGACAGGGATAACTATGGCTACACCTTC
>NA|TRBJ1-1|14|NA|TRBV7-9
CASSLGQRNTEAFF
TGTGCCAGCAGCCTTGGACAGAGAAACACTGAAGCTTTCTTT
>once|TRBJ1-1|12|NA|TRBV2
CASIRGYPEAFF
TGTGCCAGCATAAGAGGCTACCCTGAAGCTTTCTTT
>NA|TRBJ2-1|9|NA|TRBV27
CGTHGEQFF
TGTGGGACACACGGTGAGCAGTTCTTC
>NA|TRBJ2-4|16|TRBD1|TRBV11-3
CANLNPGTESSGIQYF
TGTGCCAACCTTAATCCCGGGACAGAGTCTTCTGGCATTCAGTACTTC
>NA|TRBJ1-1|15|NA|TRBV5-1
CASSLVGGGGTEAFF
TGCGCCAGCAGCTTGGTTGGAGGGGGAGGCACTGAAGCTTTCTTT
>NA|TRBJ2-2|14|TRBD1|TRBV6-5
CASRKQGTTGELFF
TGTGCCAGCAGGAAACAGGGGACCACCGGGGAGCTGTTTTTT
>NA|TRBJ2-2|15|NA|TRBV19
CASSMSGPFDGELFF
TGTGCCAGTAGTATGAGCGGGCCATTTGACGGGGAGCTGTTTTTT
>once|TRBJ1-1|15|TRBD1|TRBV7-2
CASILDRQPNTEAFF
TGTGCCAGCATCCTGGACAGGCAGCCGAACACTGAAGCTTTCTTT
>NA|TRBJ1-2|15|NA|TRBV5-1
CASSSAGFTNYGYTF
TGCGCCAGCAGCTCTGCAGGATTTACTAACTATGGCTACACCTTC
>NA|TRBJ1-1|15|TRBD1|TRBV10-2
CATTGTGGRGTEAFF
TGCGCCACCACCGGGACAGGGGGCCGGGGCACTGAAGCTTTCTTT
>NA|TRBJ1-2|15|NA|TRBV5-1
CASSLDEGANYGYTF
TGCGCCAGCAGCTTGGACGAAGGGGCGAACTATGGCTACACCTTC
>NA|TRBJ2-7|16|TRBD2|TRBV6-5
CASSYSPSGGTYEQYF
TGTGCCAGCAGTTACTCCCCTAGCGGGGGAACCTACGAGCAGTACTTC
>NA|TRBJ2-7|17|NA|TRBV3-1/TRBV3-2
CASSQSLRTRLGYEQYF
TGTGCCAGCAGCCAGTCCCTTAGGACTCGGCTGGGGTACGAGCAGTACTTC
>NA|TRBJ2-3|15|NA|TRBV9
CASSVAGVGTDTQYF
TGTGCCAGCAGCGTAGCAGGGGTGGGCACAGATACGCAGTATTTT
>NA|TRBJ1-1|17|NA|TRBV7-9
CASSSAQMFQMNTEAFF
TGTGCCAGCAGCTCCGCCCAGATGTTCCAGATGAACACTGAAGCTTTCTTT
>NA|TRBJ1-2|15|NA|TRBV2
CASSVEGVTYGGYTF
TGTGCCAGCAGTGTTGAAGGGGTGACTTATGGTGGCTACACCTTC
>once|TRBJ2-5|15|NA|TRBV19
CASSIATGPQETQYF
TGTGCCAGTAGTATAGCCACCGGGCCCCAAGAGACCCAGTACTTC
>NA|TRBJ1-3|14|NA|TRBV6-5
CASSPRVSGNTIYF
TGTGCCAGCAGTCCCCGCGTATCTGGAAACACCATATATTTT
>NA|TRBJ1-3|13|NA|TRBV6-5
CASMGFSGNTIYF
TGTGCCAGCATGGGCTTTTCTGGAAACACCATATATTTT
>NA|TRBJ1-5|14|NA|TRBV6-2/TRBV6-3
CASSYGGGHQPQHF
TGTGCCAGCAGTTACGGCGGGGGGCATCAGCCCCAGCATTTT
>NA|TRBJ2-2|16|TRBD2|TRBV24-1
CATSDSSGGRTGELFF
TGTGCCACCAGTGATTCTAGCGGGGGTCGGACCGGGGAGCTGTTTTTT
>NA|TRBJ2-1|14|TRBD2|TRBV7-6
CASSSRLAGDEQFF
TGTGCCAGCAGCTCACGACTAGCGGGAGATGAGCAGTTCTTC
>NA|TRBJ1-1|11|NA|TRBV6-2/TRBV6-3
CASSHGTEAFF
TGTGCCAGCAGTCACGGTACTGAAGCTTTCTTT
>NA|TRBJ1-1|14|NA|TRBV29-1
CSSSVGRANTEAFF
TGCAGCTCATCAGTAGGACGGGCGAACACTGAAGCTTTCTTT
>few|TRBJ1-5|13|NA|TRBV12-3/TRBV12-4
CASSLEGIQPQHF
TGTGCCAGCAGTTTGGAAGGGATTCAGCCCCAGCATTTT